Shown below are 32 T cell receptor beta chains from a single sample sequenced in a study of Ad26.COV2.S vaccination and SARS-CoV-2 variants. Libraries were prepared by immunoSEQ multiplex PCR; TCRdb keeps only in-frame clonotypes and omits some of them. In the table there are hundreds of thousands of clones, around 89% of which are singletons. Treatment noted: around 19 received Ad26.COV2.S at low or high dose, single or two shots; 5 received placebo; per-sample allocation not given. Material that was analyzed had been drawn on day 63 after the first vaccine or placebo injection. The source material was peripheral blood, sampled in a trial of Ad26.COV2.S vaccine versus placebo. The receptors come from a person aged 18-60 years who received the Ad26.COV2.S COVID-19 vaccine or a placebo.

This clone was detected once. The chain employs TRBV7-2 and TRBJ2-7; TRBD1 aligns across 10 bases. Germline values: CDR1 SGHTA, CDR2 FQGNSA. The CDR3 runs 15 residues. After removal of 1 base from V and 0 bases from J, the junction contained 0 bases not matched to a gene. The CDR3 nucleotides read TGTGCCAGCAGCTTAGGGACAGGGGGCTCCTACGAGCAGTACTTC. This encodes CASSLGTGGSYEQYF.

CDR3 DNA sequence: TGTGCCAGCAGATTTTCGGTAGCTTATGGCTACACCTTC. Protein sequence: CASRFSVAYGYTF. The chain carries TRBV6-5 and TRBJ1-2; no clear D gene. This CDR3 spans 13 amino acids. V shed 6 bases and J shed 5 bases, with 13 bases lying between them. CDR1 MNHEY and CDR2 SVGAGI come from the germline V gene.

The chain links TRBV6-5 to TRBJ2-1; 11 nucleotides align to TRBD2. Germline trimming cut 2 bases from V and 7 bases from J; bases unmatched to any gene: 7. The CDR3 sequence is 16 residues long. Germline V CDR1 and CDR2: MNHEY, SVGAGI. As DNA, the CDR3 is TGTGCCAGCAGTTACCACCCGACTAGCGGGATGAATGAGCAGTTCTTC. Its protein is CASSYHPTSGMNEQFF.

The rearrangement links TRBV19 to TRBJ2-1, with TRBD2 identical over 10 bases. The ends lost 10 bases at V and 3 bases at J; junction bases unmatched: 6. CDR1 is LNHDA, CDR2 SQIVND, per germline (reference sequence). There are 14 residues in the CDR3. The CDR3 region has the DNA TGTGCCACCGAACTAGCGGGAAACTACAATGAGCAGTTCTTC. It specifies CATELAGNYNEQFF.

J is TRBJ1-3 and V is TRBV7-9; perhaps TRBD1 as D (5 bases). The CDR3 contains 16 residues. The germline gives CDR1 SEHNR, CDR2 FQNEAQ (reference sequence). V lost 2 bases and J lost 0, with 11 bases in between. The CDR3 DNA sequence: TGTGCCAGCAGCTTAAATAGGACATACTCTGGAAACACCATATATTTT. Its translation is CASSLNRTYSGNTIYF.

This sequence joins TRBV9 and TRBJ2-1, with 10 bases fitting TRBD2. Germline V gene data show CDR1 as SGDLS and CDR2 as YYNGEE. CDR3 size: 18 residues. V shed 0 bases, J shed 4 bases, and the junction held 10 bases outside the gene matches. CDR3 in amino acids: CASSVEASGGARYNEQFF. The CDR3 region has the DNA TGTGCCAGCAGCGTAGAGGCTAGCGGGGGCGCGAGATACAATGAGCAGTTCTTC.

In its sample, this clone was seen once. The rearrangement joins TRBV18 to TRBJ2-1; a weak D match, TRBD1 (6 bases). Germline-derived CDR1 and CDR2 are KGHSH and LQKENI. The CDR3 is made up of 15 amino acids. V shed 4 bases and J shed 5 bases, with 15 bases lying between them. This chain's CDR3 is CASSRTRQENNEQFF. In DNA form, the CDR3 reads TGTGCCAGCTCACGGACCAGACAGGAGAACAATGAGCAGTTCTTC.

In its sample, this clone was seen once. This chain connects TRBV5-8 to TRBJ2-7, with 10 bases identical to TRBD1. CDR1 SGHTS and CDR2 YDEGEE come from the germline V gene. V lost 1 base and J lost 2; bases outside the gene matches: 3. The CDR3 runs 15 residues. CDR3 residues: CASSLWTGGTYEQYF. DNA for the CDR3: TGTGCCAGCAGCTTGTGGACAGGGGGTACCTACGAGCAGTACTTC.

The chain couples TRBV5-5 to TRBJ1-1; no clear D gene. This CDR3 comprises 13 residues. Trimming removed 0 bases at V and 1 base at J, with 4 bases between. In germline, CDR1 is SGHKS, CDR2 YYEKEE (reference sequence). DNA of the CDR3: TGTGCCAGCAGCTTGGCCGGGAACACTGAAGCTTTCTTT. Amino acid sequence: CASSLAGNTEAFF.

This chain links TRBV5-4 with TRBJ2-5; TRBD2 agrees at 9 bases. The CDR3 spans 16 residues. Germline CDR1 is SGHNT and CDR2 is YYREEE (reference sequence). The V and J ends lost 4 bases and 5 bases, in that order; junction bases with no gene match: 12. In nucleotides, the CDR3 is TGTGCCAGCAGCCCCCGGGGTAGCGGGGGTGCGGAGACCCAGTACTTC. Residues: CASSPRGSGGAETQYF.

The chain combines TRBV9 with TRBJ2-7; D perhaps matches TRBD1 (6 bases). The V gene lost 0 bases and the J gene lost 1 base, with 17 bases spanning the gap. This CDR3 contains 17 residues. Per the germline V gene, CDR1 is SGDLS and CDR2 is YYNGEE. The CDR3 region has the DNA TGTGCCAGCAGCGTAGAGGGGGAACCCCGAGATTCCTACGAGCAGTACTTC. Amino acids: CASSVEGEPRDSYEQYF.

This rearrangement joins TRBV19 to TRBJ2-5, with 10 bases matching TRBD1. CDR1 is LNHDA, CDR2 SQIVND, per germline (reference sequence). The CDR3 spans 14 residues. With V trimmed by 9 bases and J by 6 bases, 10 bases remained unmatched. Here the CDR3 reads CASQTTGGVKTQYF. CDR3 coding DNA: TGTGCCAGCCAGACGACAGGGGGCGTGAAGACCCAGTACTTC. The complete variable domain, with remaining parts taken from reference TRBV19 and TRBJ2-5, reads DGGITQSPKYLFRKEGQNVTLSCEQNLNHDAMYWYRQDPGQGLRLIYYSQIVNDFQKGDIAEGYSVSREKKESFPLTVTSAQKNPTAFYLCASQTTGGVKTQYFGPGTRLLVL.

This clone came up once. The J gene is TRBJ1-5, the V gene TRBV6-5; perhaps TRBD1 as D (5 bases). The length of the CDR3 is 13 residues. Per the germline V gene, CDR1 is MNHEY and CDR2 is SVGAGI. Trimming took off 6 bases at V and 6 bases at J, with 12 bases between the two ends. The CDR3 coding sequence is TGTGCCAGCAGCGACTACAGGTTTCAGCCCCAGCATTTT. Protein sequence: CASSDYRFQPQHF.

The rearrangement joins TRBV10-3 to TRBJ2-5; 11 nucleotides line up with TRBD2. The trim removed 4 bases at V and 2 bases at J, leaving 0 bases unmatched. Germline CDR1 and CDR2: ENHRY and SYGVKD. The CDR3 is 14 residues long. The CDR3 sequence is CAISVAGGQETQYF. CDR3 in DNA: TGTGCCATCAGTGTAGCGGGGGGGCAAGAGACCCAGTACTTC.

The rearrangement joins TRBV24-1 to TRBJ2-5; 7 bases match TRBD1. The V gene end was trimmed by 4 bases and the J gene end by 4 bases; junction bases not matched to a gene: 11. This CDR3 contains 16 residues. Germline V lookup: CDR1 KGHDR, CDR2 SFDVKD. CDR3 protein: CATSDPQTGAGETQYF. CDR3 in DNA: TGTGCCACCAGTGACCCACAAACAGGGGCAGGAGAGACCCAGTACTTC.

The chain links TRBV7-2 to TRBJ2-1; D gene ambiguous. Trimming stripped 5 bases from V and 4 bases from J, with 15 bases between. CDR3 length equals 15 residues. The germline gives CDR1 SGHTA, CDR2 FQGNSA. CDR3 sequence (DNA): TGTGCCAGCAGCCCCTCATTCATCACATACAATGAGCAGTTCTTC. This encodes CASSPSFITYNEQFF.

CDR3 DNA: TGTGCCAGCAGCCGGGGACTAGCGGCCTTACCCTACAATGAGCAGTTCTTC. It translates to CASSRGLAALPYNEQFF. This chain connects TRBV7-6 to TRBJ2-1, with 11 bases that match TRBD2. The CDR3 runs to 17 residues. Trimming cost V 5 bases and J 2 bases; bases outside gene matches: 8. CDR1 is SGHVS, CDR2 FNYEAQ, per germline.

This clone was observed once. V usage is TRBV4-3 and J usage is TRBJ2-2; D not certain. Germline lookup yields CDR1 LGHNA and CDR2 YSLEER. The V end lost 1 base, the J end lost 0 bases, and 12 bases lay between the germline ends. The CDR3 has 17 amino acids. The CDR3 is CASSQVPPGANTGELFF. The CDR3 DNA reads TGCGCCAGCAGCCAAGTTCCGCCCGGCGCGAACACCGGGGAGCTGTTTTTT.

The chain combines TRBV7-2 with TRBJ1-2, with D unresolved. The germline V gene has CDR1 SGHTA and CDR2 FQGNSA. Trimming took off 1 base at V and 1 base at J, with 7 bases between the two ends. The CDR3 is 14 amino acids. CDR3: CASSLGTGNYGYTF. The CDR3 DNA reads as TGTGCCAGCAGCTTAGGCACGGGTAACTATGGCTACACCTTC.

The V gene is TRBV24-1, the J gene TRBJ2-1; D may be TRBD1 or TRBD2 (5 bases each). The germline gives CDR1 KGHDR, CDR2 SFDVKD. The CDR3 consists of 14 residues. V lost 7 bases, J lost 6 bases, and 15 bases lay in between. Here the CDR3 reads CATRRDGSFNEQFF. The CDR3 DNA follows: TGTGCCACCAGGAGGGACGGCAGCTTCAATGAGCAGTTCTTC.

This chain uses TRBV5-1 with TRBJ2-2; no clear D gene. The germline V and J ends were trimmed by 1 base and 4 bases, with 2 bases remaining between them. Germline CDR1 SGHRS, CDR2 YFSETQ. This CDR3 region has 12 residues. The DNA of the CDR3 is TGCGCCAGCAGCTTGTCCACCGGGGAGCTGTTTTTT. Translated: CASSLSTGELFF.

The V call is TRBV7-8, the J call TRBJ1-1; D uncertain. Between the trimmed V and J ends, which lost 5 bases and 0 bases, there was a span of 13 bases. Germline V gene sequence: CDR1 SGHVS, CDR2 FQNEAQ. The CDR3 loop spans 15 amino acids. The CDR3 reads CASSRGRSMNTEAFF. The CDR3 DNA reads as TGTGCCAGCAGCCGCGGCAGGTCCATGAACACTGAAGCTTTCTTT.

The J gene is TRBJ2-3, the V gene TRBV2; D call uncertain. With 2 bases removed from V and 4 bases from J, the gap between germline ends came to 13 bases. CDR1 is SNHLY, CDR2 FYNNEI, per germline. The CDR3 runs 15 residues. The CDR3, as DNA: TGTGCCAGCAGTGAAAATGGCGGACCCCCAGATACGCAGTATTTT. It is translated as CASSENGGPPDTQYF.

V is TRBV6-5 and J is TRBJ2-7; weak D call: TRBD1 (6 bases). Germline V gene sequence: CDR1 MNHEY, CDR2 SVGAGI. The V end lost 7 bases, the J end lost 9 bases, and 13 bases lay between the germline ends. The CDR3 is 11 residues long. DNA of the CDR3: TGTGCCAGCAATACAGGGACGGGGCAGTACTTC. This gives the protein CASNTGTGQYF.

The V gene is TRBV7-3, the J gene TRBJ1-6; 9 positions match TRBD1. Per the germline V gene, CDR1 is SGHTA and CDR2 is FQGTGA. The CDR3 has 15 amino acids. With 2 bases clipped from V and 5 bases from J, the junction kept 1 base outside the gene matches. The CDR3 nucleotides are TGTGCCAGCAGCTTAGGGGACAGGGATAATTCACCCCTCCACTTT. Its protein is CASSLGDRDNSPLHF.

J is TRBJ2-1 and V is TRBV7-3, with a weak D call TRBD1 (6 bases). Germline CDR1 SGHTA, CDR2 FQGTGA. Trimming removed 5 bases from V and 6 bases from J, with 17 bases in between. The CDR3 length is 15 residues. In DNA form, the CDR3 reads TGTGCCAGCAGCCCCACCGGACAGTGGAGCAATGAGCAGTTCTTC. Amino acids: CASSPTGQWSNEQFF.

This clone has only one observation. The rearrangement joins TRBV24-1 to TRBJ2-6; 9 bases map to TRBD1. Trimming at V came to 1 base and at J to 4 bases, leaving 4 bases not matched to a gene. The CDR3 sequence is 17 residues long. Germline assignment: CDR1 KGHDR and CDR2 SFDVKD. The CDR3 DNA follows: TGTGCCACCAGTGATTTCGACAGGGGGTACGGGGCCAACGTCCTGACTTTC. Translating it yields CATSDFDRGYGANVLTF.

This chain's CDR3 is CASSYTGTRADTQYF. The CDR3 bases are TGTGCCAGCAGTTACACAGGGACCCGCGCAGATACGCAGTATTTT. The genes are TRBV6-5 and TRBJ2-3, with D possibly being TRBD1 (6 bases). V was pared by 2 bases and J by 4 bases, with 13 bases between. Germline assignment: CDR1 MNHEY and CDR2 SVGAGI. There are 15 residues in the CDR3.

This clone occurred once. The chain combines TRBV27 with TRBJ1-2, with D perhaps matching TRBD1 (5 bases). CDR1 MNHEY and CDR2 SMNVEV come from the germline V gene (reference sequence). Trimming stripped 6 bases from V and 8 bases from J, with 16 bases between. The CDR3 has 13 residues. Here the CDR3 reads CASSLGLRGGYTF. The CDR3 nucleotides are TGTGCCAGCAGCCTGGGACTTAGGGGCGGCTACACCTTC.

Only one count was recorded for this clone. This chain uses TRBV27 with TRBJ2-1, with D unresolved. Germline-derived CDR1 and CDR2 are MNHEY and SMNVEV (reference sequence). Trimming removed 4 bases from V and 7 bases from J, with 8 bases in between. This CDR3 is 12 amino acids long. The CDR3 loop reads CASSSKGNEQFF. The CDR3 nucleotides read TGTGCCAGCAGTTCCAAGGGTAATGAGCAGTTCTTC.

The chain couples TRBV18 to TRBJ1-1; a weak D match, TRBD1 (5 bases). The CDR3 length is 15 residues. Deletions cut 6 bases from V and 0 bases from J, with 14 bases between. Germline lookup yields CDR1 KGHSH and CDR2 LQKENI. The CDR3 nucleotides read TGTGCCAGCTCCCAACAGGTAGGGGTGAACACTGAAGCTTTCTTT. It yields the protein CASSQQVGVNTEAFF.

The gene calls are TRBV30 and TRBJ1-4; D unclear. The V end was cut by 0 bases, the J end by 5 bases, with 13 bases between. Germline V lookup: CDR1 GTSNPN, CDR2 SVGIG (reference sequence). The CDR3 consists of 15 residues. CDR3 protein: CAWSVYPLSNEKLFF. The CDR3 DNA is TGTGCCTGGAGTGTATATCCGTTATCGAATGAAAAACTGTTTTTT.